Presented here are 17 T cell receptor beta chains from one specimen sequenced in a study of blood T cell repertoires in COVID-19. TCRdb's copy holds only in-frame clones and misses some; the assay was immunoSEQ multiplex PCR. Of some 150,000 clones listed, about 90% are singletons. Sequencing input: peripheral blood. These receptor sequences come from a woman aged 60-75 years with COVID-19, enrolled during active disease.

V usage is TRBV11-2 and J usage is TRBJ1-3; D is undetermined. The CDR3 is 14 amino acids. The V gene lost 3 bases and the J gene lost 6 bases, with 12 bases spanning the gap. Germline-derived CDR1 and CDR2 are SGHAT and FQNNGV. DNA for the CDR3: TGTGCCAGCAGCTTTACATCCCGGGTAAACACCATATATTTT. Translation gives CASSFTSRVNTIYF. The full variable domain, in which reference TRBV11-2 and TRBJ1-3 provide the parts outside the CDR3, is EAGVAQSPRYKIIEKRQSVAFWCNPISGHATLYWYQQILGQGPKLLIQFQNNGVVDDSQLPKDRFSAERLKGVDSTLKIQPAKLEDSAVYLCASSFTSRVNTIYFGEGSWLTVV.

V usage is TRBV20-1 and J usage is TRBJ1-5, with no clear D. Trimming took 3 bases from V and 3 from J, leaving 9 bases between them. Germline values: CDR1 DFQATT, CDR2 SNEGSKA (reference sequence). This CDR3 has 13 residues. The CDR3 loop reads CSASSVSNQPQHF. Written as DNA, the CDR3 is TGCAGTGCTAGTTCAGTTTCCAATCAGCCCCAGCATTTT.

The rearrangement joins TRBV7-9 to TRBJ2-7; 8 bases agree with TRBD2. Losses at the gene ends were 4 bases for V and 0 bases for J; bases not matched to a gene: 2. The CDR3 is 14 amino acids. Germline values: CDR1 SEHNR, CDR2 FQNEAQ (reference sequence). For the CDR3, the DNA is TGTGCCAGCAGCTATAGCGGGACCTCCTACGAGCAGTACTTC. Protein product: CASSYSGTSYEQYF.

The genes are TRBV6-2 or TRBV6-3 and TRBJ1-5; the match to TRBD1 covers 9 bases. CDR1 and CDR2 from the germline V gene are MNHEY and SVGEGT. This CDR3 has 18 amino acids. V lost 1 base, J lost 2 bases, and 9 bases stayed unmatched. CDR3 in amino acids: CASSYLRGQGGGNQPQHF. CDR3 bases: TGTGCCAGCAGTTACTTAAGGGGACAGGGAGGCGGCAATCAGCCCCAGCATTTT.

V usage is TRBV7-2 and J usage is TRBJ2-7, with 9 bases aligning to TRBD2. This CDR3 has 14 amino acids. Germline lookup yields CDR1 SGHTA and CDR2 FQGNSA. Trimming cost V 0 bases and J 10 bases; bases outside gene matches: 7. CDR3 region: CASSLAAVAGVQYF. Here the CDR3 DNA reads TGTGCCAGCAGCTTAGCAGCAGTAGCGGGAGTACAGTACTTC.

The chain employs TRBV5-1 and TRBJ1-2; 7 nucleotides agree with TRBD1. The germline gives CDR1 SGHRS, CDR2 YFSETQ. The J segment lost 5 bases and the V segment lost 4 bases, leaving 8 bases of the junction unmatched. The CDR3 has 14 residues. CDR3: CASSPSGGGYGYTF. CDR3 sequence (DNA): TGCGCCAGCAGCCCCTCAGGGGGTGGATATGGCTACACCTTC.

The CDR3 loop reads CASSQDRRGLARANEQFF. Written as DNA, the CDR3 is TGCGCCAGCAGCCAAGATCGGAGGGGACTAGCGCGAGCCAATGAGCAGTTCTTC. The chain joins TRBV4-1 to TRBJ2-1, with TRBD2 identical over 10 bases. The junction had 11 bases not matched to a gene; V was cut back by 0 bases and J by 6 bases. The CDR3 runs 18 residues. CDR1 and CDR2 from the germline V gene are MGHRA and YSYEKL.

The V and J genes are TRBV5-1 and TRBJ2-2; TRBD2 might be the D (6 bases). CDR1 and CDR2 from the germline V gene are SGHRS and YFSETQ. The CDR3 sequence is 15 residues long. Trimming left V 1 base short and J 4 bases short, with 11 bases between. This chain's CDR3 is CASSLTASATGELFF. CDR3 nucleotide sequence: TGCGCCAGCAGCTTGACGGCTAGCGCCACCGGGGAGCTGTTTTTT. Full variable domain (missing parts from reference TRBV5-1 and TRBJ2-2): KAGVTQTPRYLIKTRGQQVTLSCSPISGHRSVSWYQQTPGQGLQFLFEYFSETQRNKGNFPGRFSGRQFSNSRSEMNVSTLELGDSALYLCASSLTASATGELFFGEGSRLTVL.

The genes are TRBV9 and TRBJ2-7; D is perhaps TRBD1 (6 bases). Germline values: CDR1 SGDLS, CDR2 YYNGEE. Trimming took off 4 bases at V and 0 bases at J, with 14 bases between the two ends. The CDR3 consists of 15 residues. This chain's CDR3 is CASSFRDTLSYEQYF. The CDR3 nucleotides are TGTGCCAGCAGCTTTAGGGACACCCTCTCCTACGAGCAGTACTTC.

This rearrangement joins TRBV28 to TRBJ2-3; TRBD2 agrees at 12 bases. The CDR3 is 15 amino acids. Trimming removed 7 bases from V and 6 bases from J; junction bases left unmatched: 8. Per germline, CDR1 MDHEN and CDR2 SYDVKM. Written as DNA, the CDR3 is TGTGCCAGCAACGTACTAGCGGGAGGATCCGATACGCAGTATTTT. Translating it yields CASNVLAGGSDTQYF.

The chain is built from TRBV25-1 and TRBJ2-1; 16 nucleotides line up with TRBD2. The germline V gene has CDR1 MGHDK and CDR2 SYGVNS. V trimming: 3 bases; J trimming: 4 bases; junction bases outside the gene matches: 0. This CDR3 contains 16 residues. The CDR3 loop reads CASSEGLAGGYNEQFF. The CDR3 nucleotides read TGTGCCAGCAGTGAGGGACTAGCGGGAGGGTACAATGAGCAGTTCTTC.

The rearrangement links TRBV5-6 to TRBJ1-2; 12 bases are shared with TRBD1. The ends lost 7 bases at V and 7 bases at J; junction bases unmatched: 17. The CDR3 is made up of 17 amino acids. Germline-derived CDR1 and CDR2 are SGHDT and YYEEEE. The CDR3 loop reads CASWAGTGGARNLGYTF. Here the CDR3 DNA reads TGTGCCAGCTGGGCCGGGACAGGGGGCGCAAGGAACCTTGGCTACACCTTC.

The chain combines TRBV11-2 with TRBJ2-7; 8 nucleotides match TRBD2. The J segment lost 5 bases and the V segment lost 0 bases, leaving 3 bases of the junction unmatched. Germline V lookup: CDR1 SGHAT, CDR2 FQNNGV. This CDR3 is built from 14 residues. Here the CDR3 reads CASSLDRGGHEQYF. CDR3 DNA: TGTGCCAGCAGCTTAGATCGGGGGGGCCACGAGCAGTACTTC.

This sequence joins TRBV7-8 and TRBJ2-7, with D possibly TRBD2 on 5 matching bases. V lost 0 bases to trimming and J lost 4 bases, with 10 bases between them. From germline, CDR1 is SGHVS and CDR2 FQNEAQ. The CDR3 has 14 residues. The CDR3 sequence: CASSLAGVVYEQYF. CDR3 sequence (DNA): TGTGCCAGCAGCTTAGCGGGAGTAGTATACGAGCAGTACTTC.

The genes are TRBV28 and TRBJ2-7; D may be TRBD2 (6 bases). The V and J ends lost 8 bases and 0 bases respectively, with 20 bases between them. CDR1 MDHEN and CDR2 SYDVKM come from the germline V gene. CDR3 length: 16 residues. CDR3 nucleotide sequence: TGTGCCAGCCCCCCTCCGGAGGGCCCAAGCTCCTACGAGCAGTACTTC. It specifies CASPPPEGPSSYEQYF.

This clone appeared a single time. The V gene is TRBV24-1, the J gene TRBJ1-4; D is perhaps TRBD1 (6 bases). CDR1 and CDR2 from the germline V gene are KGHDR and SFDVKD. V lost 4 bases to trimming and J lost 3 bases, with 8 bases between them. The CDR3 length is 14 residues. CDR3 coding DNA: TGTGCCACCAGTGACAGGGGCCCTAATGAAAAACTGTTTTTT. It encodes CATSDRGPNEKLFF.

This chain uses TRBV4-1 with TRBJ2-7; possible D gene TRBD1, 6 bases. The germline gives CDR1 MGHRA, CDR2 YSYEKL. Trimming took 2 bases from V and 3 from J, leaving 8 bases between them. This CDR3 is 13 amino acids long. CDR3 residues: CASSQRTDYEQYF. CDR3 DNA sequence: TGCGCCAGCAGCCAAAGGACAGACTACGAGCAGTACTTC.